These 27 T cell receptor beta chains were sequenced from one sample in a study of response to subunit inactivated influenza vaccine. TCRdb re-called the RT-PCR reads through MiXCR, storing one row per CDR3 protein. Here the sample spans under 800,000 distinct CDR3 sequences, more than 11% being singletons. The sample was PBMCs from blood, taken 14 to 15 days before vaccination. Receptors were obtained from a man aged 45-65 years who received an inactivated influenza vaccine.

This clonotype was observed at least ten times. The CDR3 coding sequence is TGTGCCAGCAGTTCCCCTCATTACCAAGAGACCCAGTACTTC. Its protein is CASSSPHYQETQYF. The chain couples TRBV28 to TRBJ2-5; D unclear. V lost 4 bases to trimming and J lost 0 bases, with 9 bases between them. This CDR3 is built from 14 residues. The germline CDR1 and CDR2 sequences are MDHEN and SYDVKM.

This clonotype has at least ten counts. This chain connects TRBV5-1 to TRBJ2-3, with D unclear. Germline values: CDR1 SGHRS, CDR2 YFSETQ. Trimming shortened V by 0 bases and J by 5 bases, and 7 bases separated the two germline ends. The CDR3 consists of 13 residues. The CDR3 DNA is TGCGCCAGCAGCTTGGGGAGTGGAGATACGCAGTATTTT. Encoded protein: CASSLGSGDTQYF.

The sample holds a few counts of this clonotype. V and J are TRBV5-6 and TRBJ2-2; no reliable D call. The germline CDR1 and CDR2 sequences are SGHDT and YYEEEE. Trimming removed 1 base from V and 4 bases from J, with 11 bases in between. CDR3 length: 15 residues. The CDR3 DNA sequence: TGTGCCAGCAGCTTGACGGAAAAGGGCACCGGGGAGCTGTTTTTT. It is translated as CASSLTEKGTGELFF. The full variable domain, with the rest looked up from reference TRBV5-6 and TRBJ2-2, is DAGVTQSPTHLIKTRGQQVTLRCSPKSGHDTVSWYQQALGQGPQFIFQYYEEEERQRGNFPDRFSGHQFPNYSSELNVNALLLGDSALYLCASSLTEKGTGELFFGEGSRLTVL.

This clonotype was seen a handful of times. The rearrangement links TRBV5-6 to TRBJ2-5; D possibly matches TRBD1 or TRBD2 (5 bases each). Trimming shortened V by 2 bases and J by 4 bases, and 12 bases separated the two germline ends. This CDR3 contains 14 residues. CDR1 is SGHDT and CDR2 is YYEEEE in the germline V gene. The CDR3 loop is CASSFGEGRETQYF. DNA for the CDR3: TGTGCCAGCAGCTTTGGTGAGGGGCGAGAGACCCAGTACTTC.

V and J are TRBV20-1 and TRBJ1-2; weak D call: TRBD1 (5 bases). Trimming removed 6 bases from V and 3 bases from J, with 11 bases in between. Germline CDR1 reads DFQATT; CDR2 reads SNEGSKA (reference sequence). CDR3 length: 12 residues. The CDR3 here is CSAKDRDYGYTF. CDR3 DNA sequence: TGCAGTGCAAAAGACAGAGACTATGGCTACACCTTC.

The CDR3 DNA follows: TGTGCCAGCAGTCTCAGTTTACAGGGAGTCGAGCAGTACTTC. This codes for CASSLSLQGVEQYF. The chain uses TRBV6-1 and TRBJ2-7; tentatively, D is TRBD1 (6 bases). Germline CDR1 MNHNS, CDR2 SASEGT. This CDR3 has 14 amino acids. V was clipped by 5 bases and J by 6 bases, with 17 bases between them.

The chain links TRBV19 to TRBJ2-5, with D perhaps being TRBD1 or TRBD2 (5 bases each). V dropped 4 bases and J dropped 3 bases, with 12 bases sitting between them. Germline V lookup: CDR1 LNHDA, CDR2 SQIVND (reference sequence). The CDR3 spans 14 residues. The CDR3 sequence: CASSTFGTEETQYF. DNA for the CDR3: TGTGCCAGTAGTACTTTTGGGACCGAAGAGACCCAGTACTTC.

V and J are TRBV20-1 and TRBJ1-3; TRBD1 is a possible D gene (6 bases). The CDR3 totals 14 residues. The germline V gene encodes CDR1 DFQATT and CDR2 SNEGSKA (reference sequence). The ends were cut back, 0 bases at V and 4 bases at J, with 10 bases in the middle. This CDR3 reads CSARDLQGGNTIYF. The DNA of the CDR3 is TGCAGTGCTAGAGATCTACAGGGAGGAAACACCATATATTTT.

This clonotype was observed a few times. The chain uses TRBV12-3 or TRBV12-4 and TRBJ2-7; 7 positions agree with TRBD1. With 3 bases clipped from V and 2 bases from J, the junction kept 4 bases outside the gene matches. The CDR3 loop spans 14 amino acids. CDR3 region: CASSFRGGTYEQYF. The CDR3 DNA reads as TGTGCCAGCAGTTTTAGAGGGGGCACCTACGAGCAGTACTTC.

Many counts were recorded for this clonotype. The chain couples TRBV9 to TRBJ2-1; D is unclear. V was cut by 0 bases and J by 7 bases, with 11 bases left in between. Per germline, CDR1 SGDLS and CDR2 YYNGEE. The CDR3 is 14 residues long. Here the CDR3 DNA reads TGTGCCAGCAGCGTAGCGGGCAATAAGAATGAGCAGTTCTTC. Translation gives CASSVAGNKNEQFF.

This clonotype was observed many times. The chain recombines TRBV24-1 with TRBJ2-3, with no clear D. This CDR3 comprises 12 residues. CDR1 is KGHDR and CDR2 is SFDVKD in the germline V gene. V lost 3 bases to trimming and J lost 2 bases, with 2 bases between them. CDR3 sequence (DNA): TGTGCCACCAGTGATCCCACAGATACGCAGTATTTT. Translating gives CATSDPTDTQYF.

This clonotype was counted ten times or more. The chain joins TRBV4-3 to TRBJ2-7; D not resolved. The V end lost 0 bases, the J end lost 2 bases, and 8 bases lay between the germline ends. The CDR3 covers 14 residues. Per the germline V gene, CDR1 is LGHNA and CDR2 is YSLEER. The CDR3 sequence: CASSQEFGTYEQYF. The CDR3 coding sequence is TGCGCCAGCAGCCAAGAATTCGGAACCTACGAGCAGTACTTC.

J is TRBJ2-7 and V is TRBV7-9, with D perhaps matching TRBD2 (5 bases). Germline V gene lookup returns CDR1 SEHNR and CDR2 FQNEAQ (reference sequence). There are 17 residues in the CDR3. With 1 base removed from V and 5 bases from J, the gap between germline ends came to 21 bases. CDR3 bases: TGTGCCAGCAGCTTAGTGGTACTCGGGGTGGAATCGAACGAGCAGTACTTC. Amino acid sequence: CASSLVVLGVESNEQYF.

This clonotype was seen a handful of times. V usage is TRBV5-1 and J usage is TRBJ2-2, with D unresolved. Germline V lookup: CDR1 SGHRS, CDR2 YFSETQ. The germline V and J ends were trimmed by 1 base and 0 bases, with 10 bases remaining between them. The CDR3 is made up of 16 amino acids. In DNA, the CDR3 is TGCGCCAGCAGCTTGAATCCCCCGACGAACACCGGGGAGCTGTTTTTT. Residues: CASSLNPPTNTGELFF.

This clonotype was detected only a few times. The V gene is TRBV2, the J gene TRBJ2-7, with D possibly being TRBD1 or TRBD2 (5 bases each). This CDR3 has 14 residues. Germline-derived CDR1 and CDR2 are SNHLY and FYNNEI. Trimming took 5 bases from V and 0 from J, leaving 11 bases between them. CDR3 nucleotides: TGTGCCAGCAGTCCGGGACGATACTCCTACGAGCAGTACTTC. The encoded protein is CASSPGRYSYEQYF.

V is TRBV27 and J is TRBJ2-1, with TRBD2 as a possible D gene (5 bases). The CDR3 is made up of 18 amino acids. Trimming removed 0 bases at V and 2 bases at J, with 17 bases between. Germline assignment: CDR1 MNHEY and CDR2 SMNVEV (reference sequence). DNA of the CDR3: TGTGCCAGCAGTTTATCGGGCCCCTGGGGAGTCGCCTACAATGAGCAGTTCTTC. Its protein product is CASSLSGPWGVAYNEQFF.

This clonotype appeared a few times. V and J are TRBV6-2 or TRBV6-3 and TRBJ2-1; no reliable D call. The CDR3 is 16 residues long. Trimming took 4 bases from V and 6 from J, leaving 19 bases between them. The germline V gene has CDR1 MNHEY and CDR2 SVGEGT. The CDR3 region is CASSSPLMRTLNEQFF. CDR3 DNA: TGTGCCAGCAGTTCCCCTTTGATGAGAACCCTCAATGAGCAGTTCTTC.

This clonotype has just a few counts. This sequence joins TRBV20-1 and TRBJ2-5, with 8 bases matching TRBD1. Per the germline V gene, CDR1 is DFQATT and CDR2 is SNEGSKA (reference sequence). The CDR3 is 12 amino acids. J was trimmed by 5 bases and V by 5 bases; bases with no gene match: 4. The CDR3: CSARQGTETQYF. The CDR3 nucleotides read TGCAGTGCTCGACAGGGGACGGAGACCCAGTACTTC.

For the CDR3, the DNA is TGCAGTGCTAGTGGGGGAGCCCCCTCTTACGAGCAGTACTTC. It encodes CSASGGAPSYEQYF. The genes are TRBV20-1 and TRBJ2-7, with D perhaps assigned TRBD1 or TRBD2 (5 bases each). This CDR3 has 14 amino acids. Between the trimmed V and J ends, which lost 3 bases and 4 bases, there was a span of 16 bases. Germline lookup yields CDR1 DFQATT and CDR2 SNEGSKA (reference sequence).

This clonotype has more than one count but fewer than ten. The rearrangement joins TRBV20-1 to TRBJ1-2; D call uncertain. The CDR3 contains 17 residues. Germline CDR1 DFQATT, CDR2 SNEGSKA (reference sequence). V was pared by 6 bases and J by 8 bases, with 31 bases between. The CDR3 DNA is TGCAGTGCCTCCAGAGGAGGATCCCCCACTCCCCGACTAGGCTACACCTTC. It specifies CSASRGGSPTPRLGYTF.

The chain employs TRBV11-1 and TRBJ2-3, with TRBD2 matching 10 bases. The CDR3 length is 15 residues. Trimming cost V 5 bases and J 4 bases; bases outside gene matches: 6. Germline CDR1 reads SGHAT; CDR2 reads FQDESV (reference sequence). The CDR3 DNA is TGTGCCAGCAGCCCACTAGCGGGACTTCCAGATACGCAGTATTTT. This gives the protein CASSPLAGLPDTQYF.

This clonotype was detected only a few times. The J gene is TRBJ1-1, the V gene TRBV20-1; no clear D. The CDR3 runs to 13 residues. V was pared by 0 bases and J by 1 base, with 6 bases between. Germline V gene data show CDR1 as DFQATT and CDR2 as SNEGSKA (reference sequence). The CDR3 DNA reads TGCAGTGCTAGAGAAGGATGGAACACTGAAGCTTTCTTT. It specifies CSAREGWNTEAFF.

This clonotype was counted many times. The V and J genes are TRBV7-9 and TRBJ2-4; D not certain. The CDR3 is made up of 16 amino acids. Between the trimmed V and J ends, which lost 5 bases and 2 bases, there was a span of 16 bases. The V gene's germline CDR1 is SEHNR and CDR2 FQNEAQ (reference sequence). The CDR3, as DNA: TGTGCCAGCAGCCCCTCTAGGGTTACTTCCAAAAACATTCAGTACTTC. It is translated as CASSPSRVTSKNIQYF.

This clonotype occurred many times. V and J are TRBV5-1 and TRBJ2-7; 8 nucleotides align to TRBD2. The germline CDR1 and CDR2 sequences are SGHRS and YFSETQ. Trimming took 0 bases from V and 2 from J; bases not matched to a gene: 10. This CDR3 spans 17 amino acids. The CDR3 protein is CASSLAGGGTITYEQYF. CDR3 sequence (DNA): TGCGCCAGCAGCTTGGCCGGCGGGGGGACTATTACCTACGAGCAGTACTTC.

This clonotype has ten or more counts. The V call is TRBV7-9, the J call TRBJ2-3; D uncertain. The CDR3 has 11 residues. Germline values: CDR1 SEHNR, CDR2 FQNEAQ (reference sequence). V was shortened by 6 bases and J by 2 bases, with 3 bases between the two germline ends. The CDR3 reads CASRITDTQYF. The CDR3 DNA follows: TGTGCCAGCAGGATCACAGATACGCAGTATTTT.

The V call is TRBV9, the J call TRBJ1-2, with D perhaps matching TRBD1 (6 bases). This CDR3 is 15 amino acids long. CDR1 and CDR2 (germline): SGDLS, YYNGEE. Trimming shortened V by 4 bases and J by 2 bases, and 15 bases separated the two germline ends. The CDR3 DNA is TGTGCCAGCAGCTCGAGAGGGGGGGGGAACTATGGCTACACCTTC. Residues: CASSSRGGGNYGYTF.

This clonotype was counted between two and nine times. The gene calls are TRBV20-1 and TRBJ2-7; TRBD2 agrees at 8 bases. Trimming cost V 0 bases and J 3 bases; bases outside gene matches: 1. Germline V gene sequence: CDR1 DFQATT, CDR2 SNEGSKA (reference sequence). The CDR3 has 13 residues. The CDR3 nucleotides are TGCAGTGCTAGAGAGACTAGCGTCTACGAGCAGTACTTC. As protein: CSARETSVYEQYF.